The clone carrying this T cell receptor beta chain was found many times. Its antigen is currently unknown. The data are from a study of T cells in Graves' hyperthyroidism and ophthalmopathy. Clinical symptoms, serum thyroxine, TRAb, thyroid ultrasound and orbital computed tomography established diagnosis. The CDR3 is made up of 16 amino acids. The junction had 7 bases not matched to a gene; V was cut back by 3 bases and J by 1 base. Germline V gene sequence: CDR1 SGHAT, CDR2 FQNNGV. RNA transcripts provided the source from which TCR beta CDR3 regions were amplified. Carried out on the TCR CDR3, a first-round RT-PCR used the HTBI primer set. MiXCR was run by TCRdb on the multiplex PCR reads, yielding one entry per CDR3 protein. The data hold fewer than 700,000 distinct CDR3 sequences, with roughly 16% observed a single time. Notes on the study in general: Ophthalmopathy stood apart from stable hyperthyroidism in a 13 V-J model.

The chain combines TRBV11-2 with TRBJ2-3, with TRBD2 identical over 7 bases. The source material was blood. The receptor's source is a woman younger than 45 with Graves' hyperthyroidism. The CDR3 sequence: CASSFRGGDGTDTQYF. CDR3 nucleotides: TGTGCCAGCAGCTTCCGGGGAGGGGACGGCACAGATACGCAGTATTTT.